These 7 T cell receptor beta chains originate from one sample sequenced in a study of CD8+CD57+ T cells in acquired aplastic anemia. TCR beta VDJ combinations and CDR3 sequences were profiled from genomic DNA. In TCRdb, the reads were re-called with MiXCR into one record per CDR3 protein. The table records around 250,000 distinct CDR3 sequences, around 60% of them present only once. Sequenced material: sorted CD4+, CD8+, or CD8+CD57+ T cells (not recorded which) from PBMCs. All receptors derive from a human donor with severe aplastic anemia or a healthy control (not recorded which).

This chain joins TRBV19 and TRBJ1-1; tentative D call: TRBD1 (6 bases). Germline V lookup: CDR1 LNHDA, CDR2 SQIVND (reference sequence). The CDR3 covers 14 residues. Trimming took 6 bases from V and 0 from J, leaving 11 bases between them. DNA for the CDR3: TGTGCCAGTAGGCCGGACAGATTGAACACTGAAGCTTTCTTT. This sequence encodes CASRPDRLNTEAFF.

The J gene is TRBJ1-2, the V gene TRBV20-1, with D possibly matching TRBD1 (6 bases). The CDR3 totals 16 residues. Trimming shortened V by 0 bases and J by 4 bases, and 18 bases separated the two germline ends. Germline assignment: CDR1 DFQATT and CDR2 SNEGSKA (reference sequence). The CDR3 here is CSARDPPADSLYGYTF. Written as DNA, the CDR3 is TGCAGTGCTAGAGATCCGCCTGCGGACAGCCTCTATGGCTACACCTTC.

This rearrangement joins TRBV4-1 to TRBJ2-5; 7 positions agree with TRBD2. CDR1 and CDR2 (germline): MGHRA, YSYEKL. V dropped 1 base and J dropped 1; count of bases not matched to a gene: 6. The CDR3 consists of 16 residues. The CDR3 sequence: CASSQGKAGTQETQYF. The DNA of the CDR3 is TGCGCCAGCAGCCAAGGTAAAGCGGGGACCCAAGAGACCCAGTACTTC.

The chain couples TRBV19 to TRBJ1-2, with no clear D. The CDR3 length is 14 residues. CDR1 LNHDA and CDR2 SQIVND come from the germline V gene (reference sequence). Trimming took 3 bases from V and 5 from J, leaving 13 bases between them. CDR3 sequence (DNA): TGTGCCAGTAGTATTGGGGTTGAGGCGTATGGCTACACCTTC. It translates to CASSIGVEAYGYTF.

Notes on this clonotype: The junction departs from the called germline gene at one end, perhaps through a read error. The chain links TRBV6-1 to TRBJ2-2; 8 nucleotides line up with TRBD1. Per the germline V gene, CDR1 is MNHNS and CDR2 is SASEGT. This CDR3 has 14 residues. The CDR3 region is CASTGQGAHRGAVF. The CDR3 bases are TGTGCCAGCACCGGACAGGGAGCACACCGGGGAGCTGTTTTT.

The chain links TRBV20-1 to TRBJ2-1; D possibly corresponds to TRBD2 (6 bases). CDR3 length: 15 residues. The V end was cut by 3 bases, the J end by 0 bases, with 12 bases between. Germline CDR1 reads DFQATT; CDR2 reads SNEGSKA (reference sequence). The CDR3 DNA sequence: TGCAGTGCTAGGGATTCCGGGAGCTCCTACAATGAGCAGTTCTTC. It yields the protein CSARDSGSSYNEQFF.

This chain connects TRBV20-1 to TRBJ2-7; maybe TRBD1 (5 bases). The CDR3 has 12 amino acids. V was cut by 4 bases and J by 1 base, with 8 bases left in between. In germline, CDR1 is DFQATT, CDR2 SNEGSKA (reference sequence). CDR3 protein: CSAKGLSYEQYF. For the CDR3, the DNA is TGCAGTGCTAAGGGGCTATCCTACGAGCAGTACTTC.